This TCR beta chain was profiled in a study of tumor and adjacent non-tumor tissue in lung cancer. The overall study: There were some 11 adenocarcinoma, 2 squamous cell carcinoma and 1 small cell lung cancer cases. The patients, some ten men and about 5 women, were about 30 to 76 with stage I to III disease.

The template was RNA from unsorted bulk tissue. This clonotype was seen a few times. The antigen remains unidentified. A much bigger clone sits one base away, suggesting this may be a read error. General study findings and limits: Normal lung showed higher cumulative top 100 clone frequency than tumor. Tumor tissue had significantly higher TCR diversity than normal lung.

The library came from three nested PCR rounds adapted from ARM-PCR protocols. One entry per CDR3 protein, called by TCRdb with MiXCR from the multiplex PCR reads. The data show more than 85,000 distinct CDR3 sequences, with roughly 80% seen just once and around 37% held by the top ten. Germline V gene data show CDR1 as DFQATT and CDR2 as SNEGSKA (reference sequence). The CDR3 covers 14 residues. This receptor was identified in a woman in her sixties or seventies with non-small cell lung cancer. This chain uses TRBV20-1 with TRBJ2-5; D is unclear. Sequenced material: lung tumor tissue. As DNA, the CDR3 is TGCTGTGCTAGAGAGGCTTCTCCCAAGGGGACCCAGTACTTC. It is translated as CCAREASPKGTQYF.